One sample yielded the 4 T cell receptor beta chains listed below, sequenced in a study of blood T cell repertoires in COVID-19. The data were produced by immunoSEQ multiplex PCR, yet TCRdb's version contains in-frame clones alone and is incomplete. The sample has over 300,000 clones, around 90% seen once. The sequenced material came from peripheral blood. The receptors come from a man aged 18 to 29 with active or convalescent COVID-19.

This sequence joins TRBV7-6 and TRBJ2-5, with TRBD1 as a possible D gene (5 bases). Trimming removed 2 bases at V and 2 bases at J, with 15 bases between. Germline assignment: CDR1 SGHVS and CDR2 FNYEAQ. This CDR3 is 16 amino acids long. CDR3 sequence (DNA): TGTGCCAGCAGCTTACCCCCCCAAGGGGATCAAGAGACCCAGTACTTC. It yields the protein CASSLPPQGDQETQYF.

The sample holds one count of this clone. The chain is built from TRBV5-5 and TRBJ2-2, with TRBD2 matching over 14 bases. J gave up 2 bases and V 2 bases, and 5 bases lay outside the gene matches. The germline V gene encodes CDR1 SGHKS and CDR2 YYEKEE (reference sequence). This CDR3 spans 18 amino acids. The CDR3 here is CASSFMGLAGDNTGELFF. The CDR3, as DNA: TGTGCCAGCAGCTTTATGGGACTAGCGGGAGATAACACCGGGGAGCTGTTTTTT.

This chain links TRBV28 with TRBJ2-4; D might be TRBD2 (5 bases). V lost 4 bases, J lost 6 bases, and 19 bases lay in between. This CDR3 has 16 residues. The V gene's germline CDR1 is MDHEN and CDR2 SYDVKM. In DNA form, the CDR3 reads TGTGCCAGCAGTTCCCGGCGGGTTTTGATGCTAAACATTCAGTACTTC. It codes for CASSSRRVLMLNIQYF.

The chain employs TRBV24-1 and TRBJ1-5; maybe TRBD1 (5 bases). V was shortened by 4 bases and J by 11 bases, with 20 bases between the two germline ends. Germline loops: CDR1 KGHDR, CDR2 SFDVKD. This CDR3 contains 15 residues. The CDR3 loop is CATSEDGGGTLAQHF. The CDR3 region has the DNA TGTGCCACCAGTGAAGATGGGGGAGGAACCCTAGCCCAGCATTTT.